The 24 T cell receptor beta chains presented below share a single source sample, sequenced in a study of blood T cells in healthy people across ages. For the second PCR, which ran for about 7 to 11 cycles, a sample-barcoded 5' primer and a J-beta primer mix were used. TCRdb ran MiXCR on the 5' RACE reads and lists one entry per CDR3 protein. The sample shows about 700,000 distinct CDR3 sequences, about 30% of them seen only once. Sequenced input: blood. The receptors derive from an elderly woman in good health.

There are many counts of this clonotype. This rearrangement joins TRBV20-1 to TRBJ2-3; D not resolved. The V gene's germline CDR1 is DFQATT and CDR2 SNEGSKA (reference sequence). Deletions cut 3 bases from V and 1 base from J, with 11 bases between. The CDR3 runs to 14 residues. CDR3 DNA: TGCAGTGCTAGGACGCTGGTAGGCACAGATACGCAGTATTTT. Its protein is CSARTLVGTDTQYF.

This clonotype was seen at least ten times. The chain uses TRBV9 and TRBJ2-1; 7 bases align to TRBD1. The germline gives CDR1 SGDLS, CDR2 YYNGEE. The junction had 0 bases not matched to a gene; V was cut back by 0 bases and J by 3 bases. The CDR3 covers 14 residues. CDR3 loop: CASSVGDSYNEQFF. The CDR3 bases are TGTGCCAGCAGCGTAGGGGACAGCTACAATGAGCAGTTCTTC.

This clonotype was counted ten times or more. V and J are TRBV5-1 and TRBJ2-5; D gene uncertain. The CDR3 spans 13 residues. Germline V lookup: CDR1 SGHRS, CDR2 YFSETQ. V gave up 0 bases and J gave up 0 bases, with 3 bases separating them. The CDR3 here is CASSLVYQETQYF. The CDR3 DNA reads as TGCGCCAGCAGCTTGGTGTACCAAGAGACCCAGTACTTC.

The gene calls are TRBV7-2 and TRBJ2-2, with D possibly matching TRBD2 (7 bases). V lost 5 bases and J lost 4, with 14 bases in between. The germline CDR1 and CDR2 sequences are SGHTA and FQGNSA. This CDR3 comprises 15 residues. CDR3 DNA: TGTGCCAGCAGCGTGGGGGGGGGCCGCACCGGGGAGCTGTTTTTT. It codes for CASSVGGGRTGELFF.

About this clonotype: This may be a read error: a much more frequent sequence differs by one nucleotide. This chain links TRBV7-2 with TRBJ1-4; TRBD1 matches at 10 bases. The CDR3 length is 15 residues. Germline V lookup: CDR1 SGHTA, CDR2 FQGNSA. CDR3 sequence reads: CASILSGTGVGKLFF. For the CDR3, the DNA is TGTGCCAGCATCTTAAGTGGGACAGGGGTTGGAAAACTGTTTTTT. Full variable domain (rest looked up from reference TRBV7-2 and TRBJ1-4): GAGVSQSPSNKVTEKGKDVELRCDPISGHTALYWYRQSLGQGLEFLIYFQGNSAPDKSGLPSDRFSAERTGGSVSTLTIQRTQQEDSAVYLCASILSGTGVGKLFFGSGTQLSVL.

This clonotype was recorded many times. The chain is built from TRBV29-1 and TRBJ2-7; the D gene is possibly TRBD1 (6 bases). Germline CDR1 and CDR2: SQVTM and ANQGSEA. Trimming pared 4 bases from V and 2 bases from J, leaving 9 bases between. This CDR3 is built from 12 residues. CDR3 in DNA: TGCAGCGTTGTTGAGGGGGCCTACGAGCAGTACTTC. It translates to CSVVEGAYEQYF.

The chain links TRBV6-5 to TRBJ2-1, with 8 nucleotides matching TRBD2. This CDR3 is built from 16 residues. Trimming removed 5 bases from V and 3 bases from J; junction bases left unmatched: 9. Germline CDR1 is MNHEY and CDR2 is SVGAGI. The DNA of the CDR3 is TGTGCCAGCAGTCGGGGGGGCGGGCTGGACTACAATGAGCAGTTCTTC. Its translation: CASSRGGGLDYNEQFF.

This clonotype was recorded at least ten times. The chain employs TRBV12-3 or TRBV12-4 and TRBJ1-1; tentatively, D is TRBD1 (5 bases). The ends were cut back, 6 bases at V and 1 base at J, with 15 bases in the middle. This CDR3 has 15 amino acids. The CDR3, as DNA: TGTGCCAGCAGCCCACTTAAGGGGCAGAACACTGAAGCTTTCTTT. This sequence encodes CASSPLKGQNTEAFF.

A single count supports this clonotype. V is TRBV5-6 and J is TRBJ1-5, with D perhaps matching TRBD1 (6 bases). Trimming removed 2 bases at V and 9 bases at J, with 18 bases between. Germline V gene lookup returns CDR1 SGHDT and CDR2 YYEEEE. The CDR3 consists of 15 residues. The CDR3 reads CASSFGSGEGRPQHF. CDR3 coding DNA: TGTGCCAGCAGCTTTGGGTCAGGGGAGGGTCGGCCCCAGCATTTT.

This clonotype was observed at least ten times. The chain employs TRBV12-5 and TRBJ2-1, with D perhaps TRBD2 (7 bases). V was cut by 0 bases and J by 7 bases, with 16 bases left in between. Germline CDR1 LGHNT, CDR2 FRNRAP. This CDR3 has 16 amino acids. The CDR3 loop is CASGLVHGGAQNEQFF. The CDR3 coding sequence is TGTGCTAGTGGTTTGGTACATGGGGGGGCTCAGAATGAGCAGTTCTTC.

Points on this clonotype: A much larger clone differs from this one at a single base, so this may be a read error. V is TRBV7-2 and J is TRBJ2-5; a possible D gene is TRBD2 (5 bases). CDR3 length: 16 amino acids. Germline V gives CDR1 SGHTA, CDR2 FQGNSA. Trimming took off 1 base at V and 5 bases at J, with 17 bases between the two ends. CDR3 in amino acids: CASSLDVSGLWETQYF. DNA of the CDR3: TGTGCCAGCAGCTTAGATGTGTCGGGGTTGTGGGAGACCCAGTACTTC.

Ten or more counts support this clonotype. V usage is TRBV6-1 and J usage is TRBJ2-5, with D unresolved. Trimming left V 10 bases short and J 4 bases short, with 10 bases between. The CDR3 covers 11 residues. Germline V CDR1 and CDR2: MNHNS, SASEGT. The CDR3 region has the DNA TGTGCCAAACGGATCGGAGAGACCCAGTACTTC. This encodes CAKRIGETQYF.

This clonotype was seen many times. The chain links TRBV7-8 to TRBJ2-7; no clear D. CDR3 length: 15 residues. Germline CDR1 and CDR2: SGHVS and FQNEAQ. The V end lost 2 bases, the J end lost 0 bases, and 11 bases lay between the germline ends. The CDR3 is CASSLKLGISYEQYF. The CDR3 nucleotides are TGTGCCAGCAGCTTAAAGCTTGGTATCTCCTACGAGCAGTACTTC.

On this clonotype: A much larger clone differs from this one at a single base, so this may be a read error. The chain employs TRBV11-3 and TRBJ2-3, with D possibly TRBD1 on 6 matching bases. The CDR3 is made up of 16 amino acids. Germline V gene sequence: CDR1 SGHNT, CDR2 YENEEA. The ends were cut back, 0 bases at V and 2 bases at J, with 12 bases in the middle. The CDR3 bases are TGTGCCAGCAGCTTAGATCCTGGGGGACACACAGATACGCAGTATTTT. Translating it yields CASSLDPGGHTDTQYF. Full variable domain (outside the CDR3, taken from reference TRBV11-3 and TRBJ2-3): EAGVVQSPRYKIIEKKQPVAFWCNPISGHNTLYWYLQNLGQGPELLIRYENEEAVDDSQLPKDRFSAERLKGVDSTLKIQPAELGDSAVYLCASSLDPGGHTDTQYFGPGTRLTVL.

At least ten counts were recorded for this clonotype. This rearrangement joins TRBV7-2 to TRBJ2-5; TRBD1 is a possible D gene (7 bases). The CDR3 consists of 17 residues. V lost 5 bases and J lost 2, with 21 bases in between. Germline loops: CDR1 SGHTA, CDR2 FQGNSA. The CDR3 coding sequence is TGTGCCAGCAGCCGAACCCCCAGGGGGGCGATTCAAGAGACCCAGTACTTC. It specifies CASSRTPRGAIQETQYF.

Details on this clonotype: With a much larger clone just one base away, this may be a read error. This chain links TRBV4-2 with TRBJ2-5, with D unclear. Trimming took off 2 bases at V and 5 bases at J, with 12 bases between the two ends. The CDR3 is made up of 14 amino acids. Germline V gives CDR1 LGHNA, CDR2 YNFKEQ. Here the CDR3 DNA reads TGTGCCAGCAGCCAACTTATGGGTGGGGAGACCCAGTACTTC. It translates to CASSQLMGGETQYF.

This clonotype was detected many times. The chain's CDR3 is CASSLRPAGGTDTQYF. CDR3 DNA sequence: TGTGCCAGCAGTTTACGGCCGGCGGGGGGCACAGATACGCAGTATTTT. This chain links TRBV27 with TRBJ2-3, with 7 bases lining up with TRBD2. The J segment lost 1 base and the V segment lost 2 bases, leaving 6 bases of the junction unmatched. The germline CDR1 and CDR2 sequences are MNHEY and SMNVEV (reference sequence). There are 16 residues in the CDR3.

This clonotype was detected ten times or more. The chain uses TRBV7-9 and TRBJ1-5; the match to TRBD1 covers 9 bases. Germline CDR1 is SEHNR and CDR2 is FQNEAQ (reference sequence). The CDR3 length is 14 residues. J was trimmed by 7 bases and V by 4 bases; bases with no gene match: 5. In DNA form, the CDR3 reads TGTGCCAGCAGCTCGACAGGGGGGGGCCAGCCCCAGCATTTT. It encodes CASSSTGGGQPQHF. The full variable domain, rest sourced from reference TRBV7-9 and TRBJ1-5, is DTGVSQNPRHKITKRGQNVTFRCDPISEHNRLYWYRQTLGQGPEFLTYFQNEAQLEKSRLLSDRFSAERPKGSFSTLEIQRTEQGDSAMYLCASSSTGGGQPQHFGDGTRLSIL.

In regard to this clonotype: Since a much larger clone is just one base distant, this may be a read error. J is TRBJ2-3 and V is TRBV7-3; no firm D call. This CDR3 is built from 17 residues. In germline, CDR1 is SGHTA, CDR2 FQGTGA. CDR3 bases: TGTGCCAGCAGCTTAAAAGGGCCCCCTCTTAGCACAGATGCGCAGTATTTT. It codes for CASSLKGPPLSTDAQYF.

This clonotype turned up a few times. The rearrangement links TRBV30 to TRBJ1-1; the D gene is possibly TRBD1 (5 bases). V lost 4 bases to trimming and J lost 6 bases, with 15 bases between them. The germline gives CDR1 GTSNPN, CDR2 SVGIG (reference sequence). The CDR3 loop spans 13 amino acids. CDR3 coding DNA: TGTGCCTGGACAGGGTCATCCTTTTCTGAAGCTTTCTTT. Protein: CAWTGSSFSEAFF. The full variable domain, in which reference TRBV30 and TRBJ1-1 provide the parts outside the CDR3, is SQTIHQWPATLVQPVGSPLSLECTVEGTSNPNLYWYRQAAGRGLQLLFYSVGIGQISSEVPQNLSASRPQDRQFILSSKKLLLSDSGFYLCAWTGSSFSEAFFGQGTRLTVV.

The chain couples TRBV5-1 to TRBJ2-1, with 8 nucleotides matching TRBD2. Germline V lookup: CDR1 SGHRS, CDR2 YFSETQ. J was trimmed by 8 bases and V by 1 base; bases with no gene match: 8. The CDR3 runs 15 residues. CDR3 in amino acids: CASSLSPAGVDEQFF. The DNA for the CDR3 is TGCGCCAGCAGCTTGAGTCCAGCGGGGGTGGATGAGCAGTTCTTC.

The chain uses TRBV6-5 and TRBJ2-2, with no clear D. The length of the CDR3 is 12 residues. Trimming left V 2 bases short and J 5 bases short, with 3 bases between. Per the germline V gene, CDR1 is MNHEY and CDR2 is SVGAGI. CDR3 amino acids: CASSYVTGELFF. The CDR3, as DNA: TGTGCCAGCAGTTACGTGACCGGGGAGCTGTTTTTT.

This clonotype has a count of ten or more. The chain combines TRBV6-1 with TRBJ1-2, with D hard to call. The V and J ends lost 3 bases and 2 bases respectively, with 10 bases between them. Germline CDR1 is MNHNS and CDR2 is SASEGT. This CDR3 has 14 amino acids. The CDR3 DNA reads TGTGCCAGCAGTGACCGTCCCCAAAACTATGGCTACACCTTC. This codes for CASSDRPQNYGYTF.

The chain has TRBV9 and TRBJ1-3; D is unclear. CDR3 size: 12 residues. CDR1 SGDLS and CDR2 YYNGEE come from the germline V gene. Between the trimmed V and J ends, which lost 2 bases and 4 bases, there was a span of 4 bases. The CDR3 reads CASSVGGNTIYF. Written as DNA, the CDR3 is TGTGCCAGCAGCGTCGGAGGAAACACCATATATTTT.